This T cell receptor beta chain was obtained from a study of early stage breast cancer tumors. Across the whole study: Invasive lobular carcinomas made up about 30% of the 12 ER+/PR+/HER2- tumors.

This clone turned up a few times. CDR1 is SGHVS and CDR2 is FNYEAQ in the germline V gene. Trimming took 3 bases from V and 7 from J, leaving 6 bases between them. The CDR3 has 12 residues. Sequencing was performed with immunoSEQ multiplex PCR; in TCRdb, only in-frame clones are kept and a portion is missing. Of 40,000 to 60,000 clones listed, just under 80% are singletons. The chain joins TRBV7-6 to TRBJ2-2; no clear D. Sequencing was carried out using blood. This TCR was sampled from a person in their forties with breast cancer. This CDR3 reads CASSFEDGELFF. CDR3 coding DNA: TGTGCCAGCAGCTTTGAGGACGGGGAGCTGTTTTTT.